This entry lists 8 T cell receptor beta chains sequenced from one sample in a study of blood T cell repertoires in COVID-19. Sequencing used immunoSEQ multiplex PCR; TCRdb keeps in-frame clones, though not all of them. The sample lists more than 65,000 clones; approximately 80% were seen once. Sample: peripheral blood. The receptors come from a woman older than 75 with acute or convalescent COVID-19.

CDR3 DNA sequence: TGTGCCAGCAGGAGAATGGGACAGGTTATCTACGAGCAGTACTTC. Protein product: CASRRMGQVIYEQYF. The V gene is TRBV7-9, the J gene TRBJ2-7, with TRBD1 matching 8 bases. V shed 6 bases, J shed 3 bases, and the junction held 10 bases outside the gene matches. CDR1 and CDR2 from the germline V gene are SEHNR and FQNEAQ (reference sequence). CDR3 length equals 15 residues.

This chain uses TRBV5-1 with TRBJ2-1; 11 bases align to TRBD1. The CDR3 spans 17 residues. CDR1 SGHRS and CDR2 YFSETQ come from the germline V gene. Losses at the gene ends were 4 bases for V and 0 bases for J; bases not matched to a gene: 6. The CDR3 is CASSVGQGADSYNEQFF. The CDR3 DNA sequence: TGCGCCAGCAGCGTAGGACAGGGGGCGGACTCCTACAATGAGCAGTTCTTC. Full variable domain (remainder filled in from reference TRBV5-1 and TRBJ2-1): KAGVTQTPRYLIKTRGQQVTLSCSPISGHRSVSWYQQTPGQGLQFLFEYFSETQRNKGNFPGRFSGRQFSNSRSEMNVSTLELGDSALYLCASSVGQGADSYNEQFFGPGTRLTVL.

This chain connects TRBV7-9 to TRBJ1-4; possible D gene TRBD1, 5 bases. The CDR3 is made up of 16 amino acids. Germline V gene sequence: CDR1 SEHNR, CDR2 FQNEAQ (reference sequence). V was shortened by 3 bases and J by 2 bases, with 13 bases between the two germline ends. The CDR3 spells CASSFRVNPTNEKLFF. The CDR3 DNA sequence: TGTGCCAGCAGCTTCAGGGTTAACCCCACTAATGAAAAACTGTTTTTT.

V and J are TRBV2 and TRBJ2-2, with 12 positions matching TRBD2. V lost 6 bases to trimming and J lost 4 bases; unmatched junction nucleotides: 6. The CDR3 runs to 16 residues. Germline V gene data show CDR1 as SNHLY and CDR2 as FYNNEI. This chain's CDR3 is CASRDLAGGPTGELFF. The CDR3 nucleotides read TGTGCCAGCAGGGACCTAGCGGGGGGGCCCACCGGGGAGCTGTTTTTT.

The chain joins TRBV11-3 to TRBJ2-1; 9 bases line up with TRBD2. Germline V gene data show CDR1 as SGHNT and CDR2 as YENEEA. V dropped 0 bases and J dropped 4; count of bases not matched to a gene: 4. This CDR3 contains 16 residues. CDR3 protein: CASSLDRRGGYNEQFF. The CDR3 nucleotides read TGTGCCAGCAGCTTAGACCGGCGGGGGGGGTACAATGAGCAGTTCTTC.

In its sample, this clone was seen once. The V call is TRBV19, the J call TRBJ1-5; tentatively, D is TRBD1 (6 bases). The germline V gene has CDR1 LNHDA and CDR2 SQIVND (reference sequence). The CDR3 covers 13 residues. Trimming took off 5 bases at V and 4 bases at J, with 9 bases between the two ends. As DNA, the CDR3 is TGTGCCAGTAGTCGGGACAAGAATCAGCCCCAGCATTTT. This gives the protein CASSRDKNQPQHF.

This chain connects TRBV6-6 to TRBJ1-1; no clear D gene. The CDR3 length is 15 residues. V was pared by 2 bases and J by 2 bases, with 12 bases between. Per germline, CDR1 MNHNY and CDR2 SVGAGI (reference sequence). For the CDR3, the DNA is TGTGCCAGCAGTTACCCCCCTACAGCCAACACTGAAGCTTTCTTT. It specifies CASSYPPTANTEAFF.

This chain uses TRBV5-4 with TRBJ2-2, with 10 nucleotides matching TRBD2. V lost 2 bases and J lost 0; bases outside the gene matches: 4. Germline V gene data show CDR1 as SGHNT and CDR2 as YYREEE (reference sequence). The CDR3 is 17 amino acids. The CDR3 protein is CASSFGTSGTNTGELFF. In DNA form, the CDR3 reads TGTGCCAGCAGCTTTGGAACTAGCGGGACGAACACCGGGGAGCTGTTTTTT.